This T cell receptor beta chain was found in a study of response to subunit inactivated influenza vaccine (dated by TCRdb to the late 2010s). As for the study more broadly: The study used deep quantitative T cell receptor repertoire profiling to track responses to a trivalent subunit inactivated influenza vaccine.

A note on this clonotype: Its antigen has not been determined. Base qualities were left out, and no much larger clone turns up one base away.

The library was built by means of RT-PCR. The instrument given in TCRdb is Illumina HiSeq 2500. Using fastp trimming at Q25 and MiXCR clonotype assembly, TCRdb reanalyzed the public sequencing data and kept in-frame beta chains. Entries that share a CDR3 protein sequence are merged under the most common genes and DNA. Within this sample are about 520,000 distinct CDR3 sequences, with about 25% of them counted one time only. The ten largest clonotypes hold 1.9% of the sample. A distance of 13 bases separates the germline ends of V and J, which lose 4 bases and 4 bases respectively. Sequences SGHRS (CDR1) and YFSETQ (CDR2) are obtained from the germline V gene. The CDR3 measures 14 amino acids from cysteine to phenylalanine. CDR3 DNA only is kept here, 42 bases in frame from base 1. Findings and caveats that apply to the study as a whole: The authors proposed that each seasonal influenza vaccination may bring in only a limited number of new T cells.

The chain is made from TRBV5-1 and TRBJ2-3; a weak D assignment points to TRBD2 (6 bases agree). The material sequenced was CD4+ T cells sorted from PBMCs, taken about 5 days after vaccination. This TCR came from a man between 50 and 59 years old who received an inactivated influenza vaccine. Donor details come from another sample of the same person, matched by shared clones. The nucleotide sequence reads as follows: TGCGCCAGCAGCCCGGGACTGGAGGCAGATACGCAGTATTTT. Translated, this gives CASSPGLEADTQYF.